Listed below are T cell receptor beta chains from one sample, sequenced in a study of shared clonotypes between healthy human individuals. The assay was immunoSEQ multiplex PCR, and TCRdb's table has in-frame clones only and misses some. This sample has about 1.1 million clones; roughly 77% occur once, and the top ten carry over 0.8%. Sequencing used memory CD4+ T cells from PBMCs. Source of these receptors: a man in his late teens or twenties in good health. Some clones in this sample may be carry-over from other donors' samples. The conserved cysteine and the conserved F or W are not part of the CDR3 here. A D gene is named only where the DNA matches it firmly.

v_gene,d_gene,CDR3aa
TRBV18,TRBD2,ASSPGTSVSYEQY
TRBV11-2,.,ASSSEATGEQY
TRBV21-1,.,ASSKGKVGLAGGPSHEQY
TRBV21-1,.,ASSNPRTRDIQY
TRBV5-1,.,ASSWGAQGGNGYT
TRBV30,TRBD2,AWTSGYYEQY
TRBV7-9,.,ASSLAGMNYGYT
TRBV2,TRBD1,ASSLYRGSVNYGYT
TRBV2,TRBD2,ASSEGVWGGLARDEQF
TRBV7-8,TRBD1,ASSLASGGSEKLF
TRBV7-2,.,ASSRGTAQSSGNTIY
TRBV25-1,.,ASSEFVGGYT
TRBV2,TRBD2,ASSSSASGRGEQY
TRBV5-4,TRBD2,ASSPGGALGDTQY
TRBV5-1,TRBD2,ASSLTSGNYEQY
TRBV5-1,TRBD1,ASSSSRDRGDTQY
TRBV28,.,ASRKTGEGYGYT
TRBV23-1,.,ASSQSPEAF
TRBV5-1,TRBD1,ASSFTGGSGNTIY
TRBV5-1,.,ASSLDGSPDTQY
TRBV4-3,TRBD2,ASSQDLSGRPGNEQF
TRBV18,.,ASSPPSDSNYEQY
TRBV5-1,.,ASSLDHGGANVLT
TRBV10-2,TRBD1,ASSPGTGVGGYT
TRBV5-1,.,ASSLGRDSYNEQF
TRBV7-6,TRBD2,ASSLGLAGGYEQY
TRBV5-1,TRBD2,ASRSGTTQPFAD
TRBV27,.,ASSILRPTTNYGYT
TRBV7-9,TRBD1,ASSLAGSGGGYT
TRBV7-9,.,ASSLVTRTAGNTIY
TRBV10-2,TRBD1,ASRNNPGGPGEQF